The TCR beta chain under discussion was sequenced for a study of beta chain features in type 1 diabetes. Study outcomes and limitations: There was a moderate but significant shortening of TCRB CDR3s in all four CD4+ subsets of Type 1 diabetes patients.

From germline, CDR1 is SGHVS and CDR2 FNYEAQ. V shed 0 bases and J 4 bases; nucleotides not matched to a gene: 7. The CDR3 totals 16 residues. A heparinised blood draw that averaged about 116 mL was obtained once from each donor. Sequencing targeted expressed TCRB transcripts, as all isolated RNA had been reverse transcribed. Repertoires were generated with immunoSEQ multiplex PCR, while TCRdb's copy carries only in-frame clones and drops some. The sample lists over 15,000 clones; over 55% were seen once. About this clone: Its matching antigen is unknown.

The chain couples TRBV7-6 to TRBJ2-7, with 9 bases identical to TRBD2. The sample comprised Tregs from blood. This TCR was sampled from a man aged 25-45 years with type 1 diabetes. This CDR3 reads CASSLAGGGGTYEQYF. CDR3 DNA: TGTGCCAGCAGCTTAGCGGGCGGGGGGGGGACGTACGAGCAGTACTTC.